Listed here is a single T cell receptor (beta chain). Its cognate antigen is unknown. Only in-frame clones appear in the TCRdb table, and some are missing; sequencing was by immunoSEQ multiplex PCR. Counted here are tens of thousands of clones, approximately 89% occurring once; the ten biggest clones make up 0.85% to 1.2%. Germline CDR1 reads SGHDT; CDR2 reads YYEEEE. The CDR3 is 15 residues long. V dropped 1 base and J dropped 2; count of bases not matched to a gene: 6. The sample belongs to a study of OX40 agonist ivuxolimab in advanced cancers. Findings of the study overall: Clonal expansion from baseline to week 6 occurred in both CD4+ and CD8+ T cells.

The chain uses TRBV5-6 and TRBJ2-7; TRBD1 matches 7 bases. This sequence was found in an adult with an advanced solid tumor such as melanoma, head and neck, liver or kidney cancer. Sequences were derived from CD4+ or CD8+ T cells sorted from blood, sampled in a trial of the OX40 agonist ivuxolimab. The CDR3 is CASSLTGDPTYEQYF. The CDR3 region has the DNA TGTGCCAGCAGCTTGACAGGGGACCCAACCTACGAGCAGTACTTC.